The 5 T cell receptor beta chains below were found in one sample sequenced in a study of blood T cells in healthy people across ages. A sample-barcoded 5' primer and a J-beta primer mix were used in a second PCR of roughly 6 to 11 cycles. TCRdb analysed the 5' RACE reads with MiXCR anew, one entry per CDR3 protein. This sample has over a million distinct CDR3 sequences, with 45% found just once. Sequenced input: blood. The receptors come from a woman aged 60-75 years in good health.

The rearrangement uses TRBV6-1 and TRBJ1-5; no clear D gene. Deletions cut 5 bases from V and 6 bases from J, with 5 bases between. CDR1 MNHNS and CDR2 SASEGT come from the germline V gene. The CDR3 runs 11 residues. The DNA of the CDR3 is TGTGCCAGCAGTACCCTTCAGCCCCAGCATTTT. The encoded protein is CASSTLQPQHF.

The chain couples TRBV23-1 to TRBJ2-7; either TRBD1 or TRBD2 may fit D (5 bases each). TRBV23-1 is classed as an ORF, of uncertain function. The CDR3 is 13 amino acids. V lost 9 bases to trimming and J lost 3 bases, with 15 bases between them. CDR3 sequence (DNA): TGCGCCAGGGATGAGGGACGGAACTACGAGCAGTACTTC. It codes for CARDEGRNYEQYF.

At least ten counts were recorded for this clonotype. The rearrangement joins TRBV7-9 to TRBJ2-5, with 10 bases lining up with TRBD1. CDR1 is SEHNR, CDR2 FQNEAQ, per germline (reference sequence). The CDR3 is made up of 14 amino acids. Trimming cost V 5 bases and J 7 bases; bases outside gene matches: 7. CDR3 coding DNA: TGTGCCAGCAGCCTGGGACAGGGGTACGGGACCCAGTACTTC. This translates into CASSLGQGYGTQYF.

This clonotype was counted many times. V gene TRBV29-1 combines with J gene TRBJ2-5; 10 bases agree with TRBD1. The DNA end lines up better with TRBJ2-7; the J call may be wrong. CDR3 size: 12 residues. Germline V gene lookup returns CDR1 SQVTM and CDR2 ANQGSEA. In DNA, the CDR3 is TGCAGCGTCCTGACAGGGGGCGGCGAGCAGTACTTC. The encoded protein is CSVLTGGGEQYF.

To note about this clonotype: An end of the junction differs from the germline gene, which may be a read error. The rearrangement uses TRBV5-1 and TRBJ1-4; D not certain. This CDR3 spans 15 amino acids. CDR1 is SGHRS, CDR2 YFSETQ, per germline. CDR3 amino acids: CAGSLVSGANEKLFF. CDR3 nucleotides: TGCGCCGGCAGCTTGGTTTCCGGGGCTAATGAAAAACTGTTTTTT.